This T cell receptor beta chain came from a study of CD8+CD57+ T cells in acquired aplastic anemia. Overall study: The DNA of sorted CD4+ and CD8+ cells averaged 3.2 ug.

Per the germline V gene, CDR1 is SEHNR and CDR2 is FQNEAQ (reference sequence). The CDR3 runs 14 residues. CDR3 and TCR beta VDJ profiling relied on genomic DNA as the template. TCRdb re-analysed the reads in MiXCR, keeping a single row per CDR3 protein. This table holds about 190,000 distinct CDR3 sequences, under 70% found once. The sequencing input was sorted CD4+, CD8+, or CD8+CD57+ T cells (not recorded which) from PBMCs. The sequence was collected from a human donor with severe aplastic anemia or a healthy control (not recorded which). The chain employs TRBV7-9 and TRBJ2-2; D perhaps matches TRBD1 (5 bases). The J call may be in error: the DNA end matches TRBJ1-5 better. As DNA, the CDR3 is TGTGCCAGCAGCAAAGACAGCCTAGGTCAGCCCCAGCATTTT. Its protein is CASSKDSLGQPQHF.